The clone carrying this T cell receptor (beta chain) was picked up a small number of times. No antigen is known for it. The study recruited healthy Caucasian donors from Russia who were aged about 6 to 95. Primed by a sample-barcoded 5' primer and a J-beta primer mix, a second PCR proceeded for roughly 7 to 12 cycles. Every cDNA molecule carried a tag from a template-switch adaptor bearing 12 random nucleotides. TCRdb used MiXCR to reprocess the 5' RACE reads, holding one entry per CDR3 protein. The sample records roughly 2 million distinct CDR3 sequences, 49% being singletons. This record belongs to a study of blood T cells in healthy people across ages. Study observations and caveats: Bulk PBMC profiling left naive and antigen-experienced comparisons inconclusive. The recorded TCR beta diversity per million T cells decreased in a roughly linear manner with age.

There are 13 residues in the CDR3. Trimming at V came to 4 bases and at J to 6 bases, leaving 4 bases not matched to a gene. Germline-derived CDR1 and CDR2 are MNHNS and SASEGT. Material for sequencing was blood. The sequence was collected from a woman between 35 and 50 years old in good health. V and J are TRBV6-1 and TRBJ1-2; TRBD1 aligns across 8 bases. The CDR3 coding sequence is TGTGCCAGCAGTGCCCCGACAGGGGATGGCTACACCTTC. Amino acid sequence: CASSAPTGDGYTF.